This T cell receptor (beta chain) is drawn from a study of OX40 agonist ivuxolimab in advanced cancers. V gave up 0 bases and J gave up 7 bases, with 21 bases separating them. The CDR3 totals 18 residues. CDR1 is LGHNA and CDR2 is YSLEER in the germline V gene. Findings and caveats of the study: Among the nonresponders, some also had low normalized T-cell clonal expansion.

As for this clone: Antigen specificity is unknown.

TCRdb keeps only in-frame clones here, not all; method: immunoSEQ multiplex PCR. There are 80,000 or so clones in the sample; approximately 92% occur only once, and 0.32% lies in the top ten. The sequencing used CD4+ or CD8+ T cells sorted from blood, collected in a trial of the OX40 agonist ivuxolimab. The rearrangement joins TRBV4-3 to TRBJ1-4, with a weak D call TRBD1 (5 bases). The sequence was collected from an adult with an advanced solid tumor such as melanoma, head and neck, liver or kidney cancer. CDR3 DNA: TGCGCCAGCAGCCAAGATCGAGTCAGGGAGACCTTATTTGAAAAACTGTTTTTT. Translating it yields CASSQDRVRETLFEKLFF.